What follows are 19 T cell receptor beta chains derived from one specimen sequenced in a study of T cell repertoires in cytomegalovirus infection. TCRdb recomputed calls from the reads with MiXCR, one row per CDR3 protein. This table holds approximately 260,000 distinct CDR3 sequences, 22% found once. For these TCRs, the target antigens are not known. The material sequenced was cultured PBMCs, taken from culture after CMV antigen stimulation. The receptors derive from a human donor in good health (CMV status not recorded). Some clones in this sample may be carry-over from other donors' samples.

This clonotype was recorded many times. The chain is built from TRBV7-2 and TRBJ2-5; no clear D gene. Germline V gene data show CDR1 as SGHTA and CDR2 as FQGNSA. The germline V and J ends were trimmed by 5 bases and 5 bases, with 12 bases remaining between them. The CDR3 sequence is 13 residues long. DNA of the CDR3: TGTGCCAGCAGCCCCTCGGTAAGGGAGACCCAGTACTTC. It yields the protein CASSPSVRETQYF.

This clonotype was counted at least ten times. Here the CDR3 reads CASSLYSLEKLFF. The CDR3 nucleotides read TGTGCCAGCAGCTTATATAGCCTTGAAAAACTGTTTTTT. The V gene is TRBV7-6, the J gene TRBJ1-4; D unclear. V was trimmed by 2 bases and J by 7 bases, leaving 8 bases between them. Germline V gene data show CDR1 as SGHVS and CDR2 as FNYEAQ. The CDR3 is 13 amino acids.

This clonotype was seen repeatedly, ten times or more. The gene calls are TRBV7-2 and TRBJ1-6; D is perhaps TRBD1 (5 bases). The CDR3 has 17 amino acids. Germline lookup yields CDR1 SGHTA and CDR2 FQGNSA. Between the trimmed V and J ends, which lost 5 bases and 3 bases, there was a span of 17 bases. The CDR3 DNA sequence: TGTGCCAGCAGCAAATACGCGTCAGGGTACTATAATTCACCCCTCCACTTT. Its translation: CASSKYASGYYNSPLHF.

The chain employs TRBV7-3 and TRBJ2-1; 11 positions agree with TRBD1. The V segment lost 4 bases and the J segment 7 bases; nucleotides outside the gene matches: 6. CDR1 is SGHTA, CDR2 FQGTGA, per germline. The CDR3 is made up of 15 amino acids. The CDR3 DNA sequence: TGTGCCAGCAGCTCGGAGGACAGGGGGCCAAATGAGCAGTTCTTC. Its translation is CASSSEDRGPNEQFF.

CDR3 DNA sequence: TGTGCCAGCTCACAAAAGCGGCCCGGGGCCTACAATGAGCAGTTCTTC. As protein: CASSQKRPGAYNEQFF. The rearrangement uses TRBV18 and TRBJ2-1; D may be TRBD2 (5 bases). The ends were cut back, 4 bases at V and 2 bases at J, with 15 bases in the middle. Germline lookup yields CDR1 KGHSH and CDR2 LQKENI. There are 16 residues in the CDR3.

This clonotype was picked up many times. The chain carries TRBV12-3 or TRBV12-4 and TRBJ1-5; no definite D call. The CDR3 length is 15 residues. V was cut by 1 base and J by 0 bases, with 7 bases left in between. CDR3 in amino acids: CASSLGVPSNQPQHF. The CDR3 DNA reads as TGTGCCAGCAGTTTAGGAGTGCCTAGCAATCAGCCCCAGCATTTT.

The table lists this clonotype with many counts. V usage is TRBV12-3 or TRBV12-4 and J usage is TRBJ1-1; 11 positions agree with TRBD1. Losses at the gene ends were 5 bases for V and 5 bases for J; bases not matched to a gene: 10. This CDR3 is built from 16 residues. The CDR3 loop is CASSNTLGQGETEAFF. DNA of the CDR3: TGTGCCAGCAGTAACACCTTGGGACAGGGGGAAACTGAAGCTTTCTTT.

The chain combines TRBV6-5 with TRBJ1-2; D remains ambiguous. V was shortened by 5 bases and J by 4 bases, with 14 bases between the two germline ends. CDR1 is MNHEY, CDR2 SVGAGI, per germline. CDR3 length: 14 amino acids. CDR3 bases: TGTGCCAGCAGTCCTTGGGAAACCGGCTATGGCTACACCTTC. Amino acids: CASSPWETGYGYTF.

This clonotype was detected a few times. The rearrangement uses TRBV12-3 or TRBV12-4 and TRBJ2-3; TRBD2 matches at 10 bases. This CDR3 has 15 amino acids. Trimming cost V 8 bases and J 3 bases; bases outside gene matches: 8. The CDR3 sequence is CASRSGRRFTDTQYF. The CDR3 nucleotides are TGTGCCAGCCGTAGCGGGAGGCGCTTTACAGATACGCAGTATTTT.

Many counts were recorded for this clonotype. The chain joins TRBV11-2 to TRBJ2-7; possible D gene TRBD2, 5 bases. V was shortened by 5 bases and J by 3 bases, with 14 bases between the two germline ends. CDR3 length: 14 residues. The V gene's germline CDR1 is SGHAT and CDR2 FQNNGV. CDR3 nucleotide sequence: TGTGCCAGCAGCCCCCGAGGGTTAAGCTACGAGCAGTACGTC. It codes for CASSPRGLSYEQYV.

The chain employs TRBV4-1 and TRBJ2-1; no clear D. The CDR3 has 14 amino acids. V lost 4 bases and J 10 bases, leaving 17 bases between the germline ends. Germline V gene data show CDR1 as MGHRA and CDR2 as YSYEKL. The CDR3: CASSPEHGRNEQFF. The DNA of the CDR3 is TGCGCCAGCAGCCCTGAGCACGGGCGTAACGAGCAGTTCTTC.

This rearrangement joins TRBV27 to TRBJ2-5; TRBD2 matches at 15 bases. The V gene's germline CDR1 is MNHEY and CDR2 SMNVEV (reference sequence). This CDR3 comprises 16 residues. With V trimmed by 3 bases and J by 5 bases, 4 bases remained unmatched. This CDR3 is CASSFRTSGRGETQYF. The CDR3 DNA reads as TGTGCCAGCAGTTTCAGGACTAGCGGGAGGGGTGAGACCCAGTACTTC.

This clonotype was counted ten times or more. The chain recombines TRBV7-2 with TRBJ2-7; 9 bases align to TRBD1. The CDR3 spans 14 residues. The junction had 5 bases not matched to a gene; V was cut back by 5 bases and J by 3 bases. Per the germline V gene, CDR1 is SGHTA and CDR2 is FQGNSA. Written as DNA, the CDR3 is TGTGCCAGCAGCACCGGGACAGGGAGCTACGAGCAGTACTTC. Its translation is CASSTGTGSYEQYF.

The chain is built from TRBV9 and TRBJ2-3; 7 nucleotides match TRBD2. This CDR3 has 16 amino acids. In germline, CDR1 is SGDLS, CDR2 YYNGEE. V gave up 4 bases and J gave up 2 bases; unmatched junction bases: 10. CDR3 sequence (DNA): TGTGCCAGCAGCTCCCGGGGAGGGGACTTCACAGATACGCAGTATTTT. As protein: CASSSRGGDFTDTQYF.

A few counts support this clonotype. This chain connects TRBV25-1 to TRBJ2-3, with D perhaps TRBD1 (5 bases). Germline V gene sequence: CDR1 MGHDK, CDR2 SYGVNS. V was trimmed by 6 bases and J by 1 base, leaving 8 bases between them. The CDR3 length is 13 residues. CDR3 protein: CASSQQGTDTQYF. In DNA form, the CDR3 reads TGTGCCAGCAGCCAACAGGGCACAGATACGCAGTATTTT. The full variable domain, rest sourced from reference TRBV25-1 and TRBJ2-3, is EADIYQTPRYLVIGTGKKITLECSQTMGHDKMYWYQQDPGMELHLIHYSYGVNSTEKGDLSSESTVSRIRTEHFPLTLESARPSHTSQYLCASSQQGTDTQYFGPGTRLTVL.

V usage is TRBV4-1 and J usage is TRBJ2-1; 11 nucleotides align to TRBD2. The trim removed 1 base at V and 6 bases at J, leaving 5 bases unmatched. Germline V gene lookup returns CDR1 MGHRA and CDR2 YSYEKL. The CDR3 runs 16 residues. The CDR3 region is CASSQGLAGGLNEQFF. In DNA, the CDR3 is TGCGCCAGCAGCCAAGGGCTAGCGGGAGGTCTCAATGAGCAGTTCTTC.

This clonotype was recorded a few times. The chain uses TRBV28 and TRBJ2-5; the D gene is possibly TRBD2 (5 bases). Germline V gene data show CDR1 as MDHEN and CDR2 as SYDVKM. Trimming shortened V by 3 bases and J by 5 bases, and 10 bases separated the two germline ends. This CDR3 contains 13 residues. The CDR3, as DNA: TGTGCCAGCAGTTTCGGGGATGGGGAGACCCAGTACTTC. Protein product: CASSFGDGETQYF. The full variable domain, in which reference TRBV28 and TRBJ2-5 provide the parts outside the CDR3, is DVKVTQSSRYLVKRTGEKVFLECVQDMDHENMFWYRQDPGLGLRLIYFSYDVKMKEKGDIPEGYSVSREKKERFSLILESASTNQTSMYLCASSFGDGETQYFGPGTRLLVL.

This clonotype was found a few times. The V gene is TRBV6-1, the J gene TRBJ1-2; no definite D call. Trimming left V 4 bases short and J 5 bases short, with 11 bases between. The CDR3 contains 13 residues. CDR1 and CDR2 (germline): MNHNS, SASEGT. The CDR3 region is CASSVLFSYGYTF. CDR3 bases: TGTGCCAGCAGTGTCTTGTTCTCTTATGGCTACACCTTC.

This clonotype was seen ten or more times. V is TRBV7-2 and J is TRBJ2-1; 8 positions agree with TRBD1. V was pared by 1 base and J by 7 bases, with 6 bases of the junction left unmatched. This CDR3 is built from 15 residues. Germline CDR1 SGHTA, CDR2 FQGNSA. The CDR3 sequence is CASSLVGQGRNEQFF. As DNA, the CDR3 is TGTGCCAGCAGCTTAGTTGGACAGGGTCGGAATGAGCAGTTCTTC.